This T cell receptor beta chain derives from a study of blood T cell repertoires in COVID-19 (dated by TCRdb to 2019 to 2021). A note on the overall study: Samples from collaborators originated in the United States, Italy and Spain and spanned both the acute and convalescent phases of COVID-19. The material from the prospective study consisted of cDNA or gDNA derived from T cells, B-cell-depleted T cells, or PBMCs. Subjects who had been exposed to COVID-19, were actively infected with it, or had recovered from it provided the deeply sampled blood TCRbeta repertoires that made up the dataset. The repertoires were released in a freely available public database meant as a resource for research on the immune response to SARS-CoV-2. Samples came from the ongoing ImmuneRACE study (first 160 participants) plus 1,254 subjects from 6 global collaborators. The sample metadata nearly always contained a de-identified subject ID, COVID-19 status, age in years and sex. Where available, HLA class I and class II types were obtained from metadata supplied by the sample provider rather than from assay-based typing. The paper's findings and limits, for the study overall: The amount of clinical and demographic metadata varied by source and participant and was provided uncurated.

The collaborating institutions used their own protocols to collect whole blood in K2EDTA tubes. For TCRbeta analysis, collaborators shipped samples in one of three forms: frozen whole blood, isolated PBMCs, or DNA extracted from either of those sample types. On this clone: Its antigen is unknown. One base away there is no much larger clone; base qualities are not given.

The immunoSEQ Assay, a bias-controlled multiplex PCR, was used to amplify TCRbeta CDR3 regions from genomic DNA. The paper's data handling went like this. The number of nucleated cells in each sample was estimated from the amplification of reference gene primers within the assay. To quantify the absolute abundance of each unique TCRbeta CDR3 rearrangement, sequence reads were collapsed and filtered. For each sample, productive Simpson clonality was calculated as the square root of Simpson's diversity index across productive rearrangements. This is the immuneACCESS table as TCRdb keeps it, with only in-frame sequences that have V and J called. A part of the clones is gone; compared with another copy, unresolved V genes explain less than half, and the rest is unexplained. That table is the source of V, J and clone size, and D and trimming were worked out from the DNA. Within this sample are some 110,000 clones, with just over 85% of them counted one time only. In total, the top ten clones hold almost 4.5% of the sample.

V loses 2 bases at its end and J loses 0 bases; junction bases beyond the gene matches: 10. The germline V gene yields SGHTS for CDR1 and YDEGEE for CDR2. Including cysteine and phenylalanine, the CDR3 has 18 amino acids. Only the CDR3 portion is preserved as DNA: 54 bases, with reading frame beginning at the first base. The sequencing input was peripheral blood. The TCR comes from a middle-aged man with acute or convalescent COVID-19. The V gene is TRBV5-8 and the J gene is TRBJ2-3; 9 of the junction bases match TRBD1. DNA sequence: TGTGCCAGCAGCTTAGGGACAGGGTTCCCTTCTAGCACAGATACGCAGTATTTT. Its coded protein is CASSLGTGFPSSTDTQYF.